In its sample, the clone carrying this T cell receptor (beta chain) was seen many times. The sample originates from a study of blood T cells in healthy people across ages. This CDR3 has 13 residues. V was clipped by 5 bases and J by 7 bases; unmatched bases: 4. The germline CDR1 and CDR2 sequences are LNHDA and SQIVND (reference sequence). A second PCR of 7 to 11 cycles used a sample-barcoded 5' primer and a J-beta primer mix. In TCRdb, the 5' RACE reads were re-called with MiXCR into one record per CDR3 protein. This table has about 1.5 million distinct CDR3 sequences, approximately 39% appearing once.

The sequencing sample was made of blood. V usage is TRBV19 and J usage is TRBJ2-7; 11 nucleotides align to TRBD2. The receptor comes from a woman younger than 30 in good health. CDR3 DNA sequence: TGTGCCAGTAGTGTGGGACTAGCGGATGAGCAGTACTTC. Protein sequence: CASSVGLADEQYF. The entire variable domain, with the rest obtained from reference TRBV19 and TRBJ2-7, is as follows: DGGITQSPKYLFRKEGQNVTLSCEQNLNHDAMYWYRQDPGQGLRLIYYSQIVNDFQKGDIAEGYSVSREKKESFPLTVTSAQKNPTAFYLCASSVGLADEQYFGPGTRLTVT.